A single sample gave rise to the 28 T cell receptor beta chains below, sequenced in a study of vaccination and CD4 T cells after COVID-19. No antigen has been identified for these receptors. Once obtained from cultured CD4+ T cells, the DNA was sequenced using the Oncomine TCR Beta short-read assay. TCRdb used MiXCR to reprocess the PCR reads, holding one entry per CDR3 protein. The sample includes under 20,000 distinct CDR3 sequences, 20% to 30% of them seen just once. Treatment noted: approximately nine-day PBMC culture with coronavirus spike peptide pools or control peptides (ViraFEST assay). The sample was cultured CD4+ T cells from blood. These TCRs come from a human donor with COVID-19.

This chain's CDR3 is CASSPPELPDTQYF. The CDR3 DNA is TGTGCCAGCTCACCACCGGAGTTGCCAGATACGCAGTATTTT. The chain is built from TRBV18 and TRBJ2-3, with D uncertain. In germline, CDR1 is KGHSH, CDR2 LQKENI. Trimming removed 0 bases from V and 4 bases from J, with 8 bases in between. This CDR3 comprises 14 residues.

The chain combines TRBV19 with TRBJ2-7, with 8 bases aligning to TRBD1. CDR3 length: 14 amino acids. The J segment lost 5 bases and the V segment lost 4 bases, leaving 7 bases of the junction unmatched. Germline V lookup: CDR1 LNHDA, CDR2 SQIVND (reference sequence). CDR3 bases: TGTGCCAGTAGTACCCCGGACAGGGCCCACGAGCAGTACTTC. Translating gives CASSTPDRAHEQYF.

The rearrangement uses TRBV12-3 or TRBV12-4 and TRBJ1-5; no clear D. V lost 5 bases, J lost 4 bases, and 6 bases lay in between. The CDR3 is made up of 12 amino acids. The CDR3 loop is CASSTENQPQHF. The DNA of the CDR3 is TGTGCCAGCAGTACCGAAAATCAGCCCCAGCATTTT.

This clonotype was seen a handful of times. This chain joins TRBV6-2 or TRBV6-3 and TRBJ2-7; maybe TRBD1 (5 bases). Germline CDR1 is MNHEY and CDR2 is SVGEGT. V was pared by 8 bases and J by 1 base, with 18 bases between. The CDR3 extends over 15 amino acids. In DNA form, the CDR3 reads TGTGCCAGCTACCAGGGCCAGGCGTTATCCTACGAGCAGTACTTC. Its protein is CASYQGQALSYEQYF.

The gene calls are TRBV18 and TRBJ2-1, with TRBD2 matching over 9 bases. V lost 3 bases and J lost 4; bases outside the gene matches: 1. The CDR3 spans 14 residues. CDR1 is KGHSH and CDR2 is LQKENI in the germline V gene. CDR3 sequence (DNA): TGTGCCAGCTCACCGACTAGCGGATACAATGAGCAGTTCTTC. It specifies CASSPTSGYNEQFF.

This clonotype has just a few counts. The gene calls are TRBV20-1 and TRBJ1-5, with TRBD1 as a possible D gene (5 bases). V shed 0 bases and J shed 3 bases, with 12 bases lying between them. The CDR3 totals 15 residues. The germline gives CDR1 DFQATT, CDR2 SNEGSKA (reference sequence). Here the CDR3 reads CSARDFGGPNQPQHF. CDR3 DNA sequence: TGCAGTGCTAGAGATTTTGGGGGACCCAATCAGCCCCAGCATTTT.

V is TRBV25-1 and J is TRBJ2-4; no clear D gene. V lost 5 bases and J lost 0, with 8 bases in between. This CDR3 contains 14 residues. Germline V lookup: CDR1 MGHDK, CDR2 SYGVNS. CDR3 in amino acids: CASSLQLAKNIQYF. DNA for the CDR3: TGTGCCAGCAGTTTGCAGCTAGCCAAAAACATTCAGTACTTC.

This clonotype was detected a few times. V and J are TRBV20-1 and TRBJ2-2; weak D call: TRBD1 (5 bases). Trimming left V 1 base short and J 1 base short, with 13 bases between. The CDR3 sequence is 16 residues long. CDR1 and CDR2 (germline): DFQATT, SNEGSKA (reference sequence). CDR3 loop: CSARGQGSRNTGELFF. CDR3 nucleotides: TGCAGTGCTAGAGGGCAGGGATCCCGGAACACCGGGGAGCTGTTTTTT.

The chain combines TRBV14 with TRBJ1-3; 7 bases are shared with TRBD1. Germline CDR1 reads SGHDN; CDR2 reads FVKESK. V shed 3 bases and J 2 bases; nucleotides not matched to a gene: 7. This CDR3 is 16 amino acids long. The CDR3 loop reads CASSQTNRGTGNTIYF. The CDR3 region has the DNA TGTGCCAGCAGCCAGACAAACAGGGGTACTGGAAACACCATATATTTT.

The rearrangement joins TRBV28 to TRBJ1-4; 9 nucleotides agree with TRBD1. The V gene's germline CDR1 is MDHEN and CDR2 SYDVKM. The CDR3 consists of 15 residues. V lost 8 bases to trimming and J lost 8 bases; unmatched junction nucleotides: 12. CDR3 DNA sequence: TGTGCCAGCGAGACCCGGGGACAGGGAAAAGAAAAACTGTTTTTT. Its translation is CASETRGQGKEKLFF.

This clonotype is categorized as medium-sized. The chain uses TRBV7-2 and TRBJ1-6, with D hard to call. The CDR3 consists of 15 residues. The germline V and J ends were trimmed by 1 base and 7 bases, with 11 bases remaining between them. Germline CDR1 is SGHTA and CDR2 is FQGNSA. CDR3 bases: TGTGCCAGCAGCTTAGGAGGCTTGGTGAATTCACCCCTCCACTTT. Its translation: CASSLGGLVNSPLHF.

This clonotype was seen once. The CDR3 region is CASIRQGAQKKLFF. CDR3 sequence (DNA): TGTGCCAGCATCCGACAGGGGGCGCAGAAAAAACTGTTTTTT. The rearrangement links TRBV28 to TRBJ1-4; 10 bases match TRBD1. CDR1 and CDR2 from the germline V gene are MDHEN and SYDVKM. The CDR3 totals 14 residues. V dropped 7 bases and J dropped 9; count of bases not matched to a gene: 8.

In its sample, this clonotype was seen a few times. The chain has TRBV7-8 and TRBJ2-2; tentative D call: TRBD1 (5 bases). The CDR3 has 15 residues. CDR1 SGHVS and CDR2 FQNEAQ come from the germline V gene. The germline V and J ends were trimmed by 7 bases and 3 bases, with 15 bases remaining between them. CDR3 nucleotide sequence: TGTGCCAGCACCCCAGGGCAGACCTACACCGGGGAGCTGTTTTTT. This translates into CASTPGQTYTGELFF.

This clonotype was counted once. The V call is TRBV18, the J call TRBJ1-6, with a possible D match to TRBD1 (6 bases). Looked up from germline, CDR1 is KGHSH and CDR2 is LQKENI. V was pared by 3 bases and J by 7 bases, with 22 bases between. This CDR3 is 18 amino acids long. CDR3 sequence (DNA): TGTGCCAGCTCACCGCGGGGCATGACAGGTAGCGGGAATTCACCCCTCCACTTT. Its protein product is CASSPRGMTGSGNSPLHF.

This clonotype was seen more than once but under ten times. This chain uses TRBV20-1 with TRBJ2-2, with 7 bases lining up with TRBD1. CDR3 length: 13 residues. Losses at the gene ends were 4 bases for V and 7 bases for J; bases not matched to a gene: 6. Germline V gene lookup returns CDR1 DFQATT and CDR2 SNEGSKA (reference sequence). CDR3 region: CSAKETGYGELFF. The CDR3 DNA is TGCAGTGCTAAGGAGACAGGGTACGGGGAGCTGTTTTTT.

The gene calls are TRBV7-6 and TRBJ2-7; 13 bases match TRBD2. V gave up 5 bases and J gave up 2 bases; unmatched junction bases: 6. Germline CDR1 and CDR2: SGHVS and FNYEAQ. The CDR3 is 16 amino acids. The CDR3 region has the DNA TGTGCCAGCAGCCTAGGGACTAGCGGGGACCCCTACGAGCAGTACTTC. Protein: CASSLGTSGDPYEQYF.

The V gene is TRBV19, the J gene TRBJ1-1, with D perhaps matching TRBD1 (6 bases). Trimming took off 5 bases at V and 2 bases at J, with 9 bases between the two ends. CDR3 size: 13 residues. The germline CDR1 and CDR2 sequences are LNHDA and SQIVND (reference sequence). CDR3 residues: CASSQGLNTEAFF. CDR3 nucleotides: TGTGCCAGTAGTCAGGGGCTAAACACTGAAGCTTTCTTT.

The CDR3 DNA is TGCGCCAGCAGCCTGGGATTTCAAGAGACCCAGTACTTC. Its protein product is CASSLGFQETQYF. The rearrangement joins TRBV5-1 to TRBJ2-5; D gene ambiguous. From germline, CDR1 is SGHRS and CDR2 YFSETQ. The V gene lost 4 bases and the J gene lost 2 bases, with 9 bases spanning the gap. The CDR3 is 13 amino acids.

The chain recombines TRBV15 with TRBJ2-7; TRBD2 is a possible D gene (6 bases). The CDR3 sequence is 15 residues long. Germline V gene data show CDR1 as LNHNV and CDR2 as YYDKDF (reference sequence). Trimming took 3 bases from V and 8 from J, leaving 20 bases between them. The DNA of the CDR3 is TGTGCCACCAGCAGGGATGGGACTTCCGCAGGACAGCAGTACTTC. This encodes CATSRDGTSAGQQYF.

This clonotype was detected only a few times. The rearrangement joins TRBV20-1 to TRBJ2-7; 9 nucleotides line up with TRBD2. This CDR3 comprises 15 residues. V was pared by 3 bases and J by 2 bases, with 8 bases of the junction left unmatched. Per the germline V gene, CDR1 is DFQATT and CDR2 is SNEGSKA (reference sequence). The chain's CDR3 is CSARPGLAKTYEQYF. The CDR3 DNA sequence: TGCAGTGCTAGGCCGGGACTAGCCAAAACCTACGAGCAGTACTTC.

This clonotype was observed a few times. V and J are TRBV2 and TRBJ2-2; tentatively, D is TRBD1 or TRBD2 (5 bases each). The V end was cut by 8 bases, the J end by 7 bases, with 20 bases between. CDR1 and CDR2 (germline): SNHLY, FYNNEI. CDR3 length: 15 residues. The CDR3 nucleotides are TGTGCCAGCGGACGACAGAGGGGCAAAAGCGGGGAGCTGTTTTTT. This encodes CASGRQRGKSGELFF.

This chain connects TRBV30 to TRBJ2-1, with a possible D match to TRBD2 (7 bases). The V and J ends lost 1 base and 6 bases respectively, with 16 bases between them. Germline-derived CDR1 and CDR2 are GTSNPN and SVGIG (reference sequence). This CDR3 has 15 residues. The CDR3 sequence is CAWSEGGGLFNEQFF. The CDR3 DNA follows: TGTGCCTGGAGTGAGGGGGGGGGCCTTTTCAATGAGCAGTTCTTC.

For the CDR3, the DNA is TGTGCCACCGGGGGGGGGCTCGGTGGGGCAGATACGCAGTATTTT. It is translated as CATGGGLGGADTQYF. The chain uses TRBV24-1 and TRBJ2-3; possible D gene TRBD2, 7 bases. Per germline, CDR1 KGHDR and CDR2 SFDVKD. V lost 9 bases and J 4 bases, leaving 19 bases between the germline ends. The CDR3 contains 15 residues.

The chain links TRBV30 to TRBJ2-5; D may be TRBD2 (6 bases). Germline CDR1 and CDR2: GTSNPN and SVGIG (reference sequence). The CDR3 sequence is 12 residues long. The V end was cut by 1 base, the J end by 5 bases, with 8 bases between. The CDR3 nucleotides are TGTGCCTGGAGTGCTAGCGCGGAGACCCAGTACTTC. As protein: CAWSASAETQYF. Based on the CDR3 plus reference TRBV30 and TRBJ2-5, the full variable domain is SQTIHQWPATLVQPVGSPLSLECTVEGTSNPNLYWYRQAAGRGLQLLFYSVGIGQISSEVPQNLSASRPQDRQFILSSKKLLLSDSGFYLCAWSASAETQYFGPGTRLLVL.

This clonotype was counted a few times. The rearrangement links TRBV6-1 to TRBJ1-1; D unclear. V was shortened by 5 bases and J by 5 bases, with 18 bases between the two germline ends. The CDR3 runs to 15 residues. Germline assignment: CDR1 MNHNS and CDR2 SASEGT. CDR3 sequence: CASSPALDRRTEAFF. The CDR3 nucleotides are TGTGCCAGCAGTCCTGCCTTGGATCGTCGGACTGAAGCTTTCTTT.

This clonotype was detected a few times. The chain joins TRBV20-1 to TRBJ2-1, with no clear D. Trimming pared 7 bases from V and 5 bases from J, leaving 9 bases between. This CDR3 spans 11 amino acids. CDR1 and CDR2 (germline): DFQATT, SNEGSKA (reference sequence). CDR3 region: CSGLRNNEQFF. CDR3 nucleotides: TGCAGTGGCCTCCGGAACAATGAGCAGTTCTTC.

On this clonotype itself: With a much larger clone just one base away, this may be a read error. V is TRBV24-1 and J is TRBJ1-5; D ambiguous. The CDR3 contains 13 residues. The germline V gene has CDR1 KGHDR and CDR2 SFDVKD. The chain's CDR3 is CATSDFANRPQHF. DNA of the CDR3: TGTGCCACCAGTGATTTCGCGAATCGGCCCCAGCATTTT.

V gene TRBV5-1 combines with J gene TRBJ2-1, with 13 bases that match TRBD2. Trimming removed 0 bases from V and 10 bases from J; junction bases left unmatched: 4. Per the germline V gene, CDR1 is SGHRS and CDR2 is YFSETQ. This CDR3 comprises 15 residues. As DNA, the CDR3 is TGCGCCAGCAGCTTGGTAACTAGCGGGGGGGCGGAGCAGTTCTTC. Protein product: CASSLVTSGGAEQFF.